This T cell receptor (beta chain) was retrieved from a study of CD8+CD57+ T cells in acquired aplastic anemia. The wider study: Sorting CD4+ and CD8+ cells gave DNA averaging approximately 3 ug.

Patients who underwent sequencing had shown CD8+CD57+ cell expansion by flow cytometry. It was genomic DNA that served as the template for profiling TCR beta VDJ and CDR3. TCRdb re-analysed the reads in MiXCR, keeping a single row per CDR3 protein. The sample has about 180,000 distinct CDR3 sequences; about half are singletons. This CDR3 is built from 13 residues. From germline, CDR1 is KGHDR and CDR2 SFDVKD. V was shortened by 5 bases and J by 4 bases, with 5 bases between the two germline ends. The chain combines TRBV24-1 with TRBJ2-6; D is unclear. Sequencing input: sorted CD4+, CD8+, or CD8+CD57+ T cells (not recorded which) from PBMCs. The source is a human donor with aplastic anemia. The CDR3 nucleotides are TGTGCCACCAGTGGGCAGGGGGCCAACGTCCTGACTTTC. It is translated as CATSGQGANVLTF.